Listed below are T cell receptor beta chains from one sample, sequenced in a study of blood T cell repertoires in COVID-19. Generated by immunoSEQ multiplex PCR, the TCRdb table keeps only in-frame clones and is missing some. The data show about 240,000 clones, roughly 80% seen once. Sequenced material: peripheral blood. The source of these receptors is a woman over 75 with acute or convalescent COVID-19. Both conserved end residues are part of each CDR3. Each record gives: CDR3 protein, CDR3 DNA, clone size, D gene, J gene, V gene. The D gene is left open where the match is weak. Only some rows state a clone size, as once, few, many or a class for expanded clones.

CDR3aa: CASTDRGYGYTF; CDR3nt: TGCGCCAGCACTGACAGGGGCTATGGCTACACCTTC; abundance: NA; d_gene: TRBD1; j_gene: TRBJ1-2; v_gene: TRBV5-1
CDR3aa: CASRGFLGQGPINYGYTF; CDR3nt: TGTGCCAGCAGAGGTTTTTTAGGACAGGGACCCATTAACTATGGCTACACCTTC; abundance: NA; d_gene: TRBD1; j_gene: TRBJ1-2; v_gene: TRBV2
CDR3aa: CASTFGDTWQFF; CDR3nt: TGTGCCAGCACCTTTGGGGACACCTGGCAGTTCTTC; abundance: NA; d_gene: NA; j_gene: TRBJ2-1; v_gene: TRBV6-5
CDR3aa: CASSVEDRGNSPLHF; CDR3nt: TGTGCCAGCAGCGTAGAGGACAGGGGTAATTCACCCCTCCACTTT; abundance: NA; d_gene: TRBD1; j_gene: TRBJ1-6; v_gene: TRBV9
CDR3aa: CASSAGGQDLTDTQYF; CDR3nt: TGTGCCAGCAGCGCTGGGGGCCAGGACTTGACAGATACGCAGTATTTT; abundance: NA; d_gene: NA; j_gene: TRBJ2-3; v_gene: TRBV9
CDR3aa: CASSLPRTVSGELFF; CDR3nt: TGCGCCAGCAGCCTACCGAGGACAGTTTCCGGGGAGCTGTTTTTT; abundance: NA; d_gene: NA; j_gene: TRBJ2-2; v_gene: TRBV4-1
CDR3aa: CASSIVAGTYEQYF; CDR3nt: TGTGCCAGTAGTATAGTGGCAGGGACCTACGAGCAGTACTTC; abundance: NA; d_gene: NA; j_gene: TRBJ2-7; v_gene: TRBV19
CDR3aa: CASSPEIQGNYGYTF; CDR3nt: TGTGCCAGCAGCCCCGAGATACAGGGAAATTATGGCTACACCTTC; abundance: few; d_gene: NA; j_gene: TRBJ1-2; v_gene: TRBV5-4
CDR3aa: CASSSLDSPLHF; CDR3nt: TGTGCCAGCAGTTCCCTCGATTCACCCCTCCACTTT; abundance: NA; d_gene: NA; j_gene: TRBJ1-6; v_gene: TRBV28
CDR3aa: CASSSTLENIQYF; CDR3nt: TGTGCCAGCAGCAGCACCCTAGAAAACATTCAGTACTTC; abundance: NA; d_gene: NA; j_gene: TRBJ2-4; v_gene: TRBV5-6
CDR3aa: CASSFSGYGNEQFF; CDR3nt: TGTGCCAGCAGTTTTAGTGGCTACGGGAATGAGCAGTTCTTC; abundance: few; d_gene: NA; j_gene: TRBJ2-1; v_gene: TRBV27
CDR3aa: CASSRVGGGVTTNEKLFF; CDR3nt: TGTGCCAGCAGCCGTGTGGGGGGGGGAGTTACAACTAATGAAAAACTGTTTTTT; abundance: NA; d_gene: NA; j_gene: TRBJ1-4; v_gene: TRBV2
CDR3aa: CASGLDSYSGNTIYF; CDR3nt: TGTGCCAGCGGACTAGACAGTTACTCTGGAAACACCATATATTTT; abundance: NA; d_gene: NA; j_gene: TRBJ1-3; v_gene: TRBV9
CDR3aa: CASSSSGRQETQYF; CDR3nt: TGTGCCAGCAGTTCCTCAGGCAGACAAGAGACCCAGTACTTC; abundance: NA; d_gene: NA; j_gene: TRBJ2-5; v_gene: TRBV28
CDR3aa: CASTLRGGPGELFF; CDR3nt: TGCGCCAGCACCCTAAGGGGGGGGCCCGGGGAGCTGTTTTTT; abundance: NA; d_gene: NA; j_gene: TRBJ2-2; v_gene: TRBV5-1
CDR3aa: CASSLMAGSGTEAFF; CDR3nt: TGTGCCAGCAGCTTAATGGCAGGGTCGGGCACTGAAGCTTTCTTT; abundance: NA; d_gene: NA; j_gene: TRBJ1-1; v_gene: TRBV7-3
CDR3aa: CASSSGVAGVFASTDTQYF; CDR3nt: TGTGCCAGCAGCTCCGGGGTAGCGGGGGTCTTCGCTAGCACAGATACGCAGTATTTT; abundance: once; d_gene: TRBD2; j_gene: TRBJ2-3; v_gene: TRBV3-1/TRBV3-2
CDR3aa: CASSPSWGVSSYNEQFF; CDR3nt: TGTGCCAGCAGCCCCTCATGGGGGGTAAGCTCCTACAATGAGCAGTTCTTC; abundance: few; d_gene: NA; j_gene: TRBJ2-1; v_gene: TRBV14
CDR3aa: CASSQAFSERETQYF; CDR3nt: TGCGCCAGCAGCCAAGCCTTTAGCGAGCGAGAGACCCAGTACTTC; abundance: NA; d_gene: NA; j_gene: TRBJ2-5; v_gene: TRBV4-1
CDR3aa: CASSVGRRNTGELFF; CDR3nt: TGTGCCAGCAGCGTAGGTAGGAGGAACACCGGGGAGCTGTTTTTT; abundance: NA; d_gene: NA; j_gene: TRBJ2-2; v_gene: TRBV9
CDR3aa: CASSAQTNTEAFF; CDR3nt: TGTGCCAGCAGCGCACAGACAAACACTGAAGCTTTCTTT; abundance: NA; d_gene: NA; j_gene: TRBJ1-1; v_gene: TRBV9
CDR3aa: CASSFGGSSYNEQFF; CDR3nt: TGTGCCAGCAGCTTCGGGGGAAGCTCCTACAATGAGCAGTTCTTC; abundance: NA; d_gene: NA; j_gene: TRBJ2-1; v_gene: TRBV9
CDR3aa: CASSRATGFNTGELFF; CDR3nt: TGTGCCAGCAGTCGGGCGACAGGGTTTAACACCGGGGAGCTGTTTTTT; abundance: few; d_gene: TRBD1; j_gene: TRBJ2-2; v_gene: TRBV28
CDR3aa: CASSGELAGGPSRLFF; CDR3nt: TGCGCCAGCAGCGGCGAACTAGCGGGGGGGCCCTCCAGGCTGTTTTTT; abundance: NA; d_gene: TRBD2; j_gene: TRBJ2-2; v_gene: TRBV5-1
CDR3aa: CASSSPVGKLFF; CDR3nt: TGTGCCAGCTCATCTCCAGTTGGAAAACTGTTTTTT; abundance: NA; d_gene: NA; j_gene: TRBJ1-4; v_gene: TRBV18
CDR3aa: CASSPQMNTEAFF; CDR3nt: TGTGCCAGCAGCCCACAGATGAACACTGAAGCTTTCTTT; abundance: NA; d_gene: NA; j_gene: TRBJ1-1; v_gene: TRBV11-2
CDR3aa: CASTEVGSNQPQHF; CDR3nt: TGTGCCAGTACGGAGGTTGGTAGCAATCAGCCCCAGCATTTT; abundance: NA; d_gene: NA; j_gene: TRBJ1-5; v_gene: TRBV19
CDR3aa: CASSPKAGQGHNEQFF; CDR3nt: TGTGCCAGCAGCCCCAAGGCGGGACAGGGACACAATGAGCAGTTCTTC; abundance: NA; d_gene: TRBD1; j_gene: TRBJ2-1; v_gene: TRBV7-3
CDR3aa: CASSLVGREKTNEKLFF; CDR3nt: TGCGCCAGCAGCCTCGTTGGGAGGGAGAAGACTAATGAAAAACTGTTTTTT; abundance: NA; d_gene: NA; j_gene: TRBJ1-4; v_gene: TRBV4-1
CDR3aa: CASSPNNRGQVAFF; CDR3nt: TGTGCCAGCTCACCCAACAACAGGGGGCAGGTAGCTTTCTTT; abundance: NA; d_gene: TRBD1; j_gene: TRBJ1-1; v_gene: TRBV18
CDR3aa: CASSEFLANEQFF; CDR3nt: TGTGCCAGCAGTGAGTTCCTAGCCAATGAGCAGTTCTTC; abundance: once; d_gene: NA; j_gene: TRBJ2-1; v_gene: TRBV6-4
CDR3aa: CASSPVSSGVEAFF; CDR3nt: TGTGCCAGCTCACCGGTATCGTCGGGTGTTGAAGCTTTCTTT; abundance: once; d_gene: NA; j_gene: TRBJ1-1; v_gene: TRBV18
CDR3aa: CASIGSGGLYNEQFF; CDR3nt: TGTGCCAGTATAGGTAGCGGGGGCCTTTACAATGAGCAGTTCTTC; abundance: NA; d_gene: TRBD2; j_gene: TRBJ2-1; v_gene: TRBV19
CDR3aa: CAGGAGGKNQPQHF; CDR3nt: TGTGCCGGTGGGGCCGGGGGTAAAAATCAGCCCCAGCATTTT; abundance: NA; d_gene: NA; j_gene: TRBJ1-5; v_gene: TRBV6-6
CDR3aa: CATSRDPTGYGYTF; CDR3nt: TGTGCCACCAGCAGAGATCCCACGGGGTATGGCTACACCTTC; abundance: NA; d_gene: NA; j_gene: TRBJ1-2; v_gene: TRBV15
CDR3aa: CASRRQGTAYGYTF; CDR3nt: TGTGCCAGTAGACGACAGGGGACGGCCTATGGCTACACCTTC; abundance: NA; d_gene: TRBD1; j_gene: TRBJ1-2; v_gene: TRBV19
CDR3aa: CASSLQGRDMNTEAFF; CDR3nt: TGTGCCAGCAGTCTACAGGGACGGGATATGAACACTGAAGCTTTCTTT; abundance: NA; d_gene: NA; j_gene: TRBJ1-1; v_gene: TRBV28
CDR3aa: CASSPGQGPHGYTF; CDR3nt: TGTGCCAGCAGCCCGGGACAGGGGCCCCATGGCTACACCTTC; abundance: few; d_gene: TRBD1; j_gene: TRBJ1-2; v_gene: TRBV28
CDR3aa: CASSPQGVRQPQHF; CDR3nt: TGTGCCAGCAGTCCACAGGGGGTCCGACAGCCCCAGCATTTT; abundance: NA; d_gene: TRBD1; j_gene: TRBJ1-5; v_gene: TRBV5-6
CDR3aa: CASRGGVNEQYF; CDR3nt: TGTGCCAGCAGAGGAGGGGTAAACGAGCAGTACTTC; abundance: few; d_gene: NA; j_gene: TRBJ2-7; v_gene: TRBV28
CDR3aa: CASSIGQSGVTQYF; CDR3nt: TGTGCCAGTAGTATAGGGCAGTCCGGGGTGACCCAGTACTTC; abundance: NA; d_gene: NA; j_gene: TRBJ2-5; v_gene: TRBV19
CDR3aa: CAWRGQANTEAFF; CDR3nt: TGTGCCTGGAGGGGACAAGCGAACACTGAAGCTTTCTTT; abundance: NA; d_gene: NA; j_gene: TRBJ1-1; v_gene: TRBV30
CDR3aa: CASSEGTGLNSPLHF; CDR3nt: TGTGCCAGCAGTGAAGGGACAGGTCTCAATTCACCCCTCCACTTT; abundance: NA; d_gene: TRBD1; j_gene: TRBJ1-6; v_gene: TRBV6-1
CDR3aa: CASTEPGTGGGYTF; CDR3nt: TGTGCCAGCACCGAGCCCGGGACAGGCGGTGGCTACACCTTC; abundance: NA; d_gene: TRBD1; j_gene: TRBJ1-2; v_gene: TRBV2
CDR3aa: CASLTPSDYGYTF; CDR3nt: TGTGCCAGCCTGACTCCTTCTGACTATGGCTACACCTTC; abundance: NA; d_gene: NA; j_gene: TRBJ1-2; v_gene: TRBV28
CDR3aa: CASSPRQGGTDTQYF; CDR3nt: TGTGCCAGCTCACCACGGCAGGGCGGTACAGATACGCAGTATTTT; abundance: NA; d_gene: NA; j_gene: TRBJ2-3; v_gene: TRBV18